Listed below are T cell receptor beta chains from one sample, sequenced in a study of blood T cell repertoires in COVID-19. Sequencing was performed with immunoSEQ multiplex PCR; in TCRdb, only in-frame clones are kept and a portion is missing. The data show about 200,000 clones, with just over 85% seen just once and 4.4% held by the top ten. The sample taken for sequencing was peripheral blood. The receptors originated from a man aged 45-65 years with acute or convalescent COVID-19. Each CDR3 is given with its conserved first and last residue. A D gene is named only where the DNA matches it firmly. Only part of the rows carry a size: once, few, many, or a class if the clone is expanded.

TRBJ1-2	12	-	TRBV28	-	TGTGCCAGCATGGGACATCACTATGGCTACACCTTC	CASMGHHYGYTF
TRBJ2-5	13	-	TRBV25-1	-	TGTGCCAGCAGTGAAGCAGGTGGTGAGACCCAGTACTTC	CASSEAGGETQYF
TRBJ1-1	15	once	TRBV11-1	-	TGTGCCAGCAGCTTGCTTCGGGGTTTCGACACTGAAGCTTTCTTT	CASSLLRGFDTEAFF
TRBJ1-3	16	once	TRBV5-1	-	TGCGCCAGCAGCGTTGGAGATCATGCGGCTGGAAACACCATATATTTT	CASSVGDHAAGNTIYF
TRBJ1-1	14	-	TRBV4-1	TRBD1	TGCGCCAGCACCTCCGGGACAGGGTGGACTGAAGCTTTCTTT	CASTSGTGWTEAFF
TRBJ2-2	20	-	TRBV15	TRBD2	TGTGCCACCAGCAGGGAGGGGGAACTAGCGGGTTATAAGCGCGCCGGGGAGCTGTTTTTT	CATSREGELAGYKRAGELFF
TRBJ1-2	12	-	TRBV6-5	-	TGTGCCAGCAGGGACAGCTACTATGGCTACACCTTC	CASRDSYYGYTF
TRBJ1-1	15	once	TRBV6-1	TRBD1	TGTGCCAGCAGTGAACGGGCCAGGGGGCTTGCTGAAGCTTTCTTT	CASSERARGLAEAFF
TRBJ2-7	14	-	TRBV2	TRBD1	TGTGCCACCGGACAGGGGGCGCTGACCTACGAGCAGTACTTC	CATGQGALTYEQYF
TRBJ2-3	15	-	TRBV6-2/TRBV6-3	TRBD2	TGTGCCAGCAGTGCGACCGGGACTAGCGCAGATACGCAGTATTTT	CASSATGTSADTQYF
TRBJ2-5	16	-	TRBV2	TRBD2	TGTGCCAGCAGCGGAGGGCTAGCGGGGAACTGGGAGACCCAGTACTTC	CASSGGLAGNWETQYF
TRBJ2-2	13	-	TRBV29-1	-	TGCAGCGTTGCGCCAGCGAACACCGGGGAGCTGTTTTTT	CSVAPANTGELFF
TRBJ2-1	14	-	TRBV18	-	TGTGCCAGCTCCCAATCGGGGGTGAACAATGAGCAGTTCTTC	CASSQSGVNNEQFF
TRBJ1-3	17	-	TRBV10-2	TRBD1	TGCGCCAGCAGTGAACTGACAGGGGGCTCCTCTGGAAACACCATATATTTT	CASSELTGGSSGNTIYF
TRBJ2-1	14	-	TRBV12-5	TRBD1	TGTGCTAGTGTTCCCATGGGACAGGGGTTTGAGCAGTTCTTC	CASVPMGQGFEQFF
TRBJ1-1	12	once	TRBV12-3/TRBV12-4	-	TGTGCCAGCAGTTGGGGAGCCCGTGAAGCTTTCTTT	CASSWGAREAFF
TRBJ1-6	14	-	TRBV6-5	-	TGTGCCAGCATCTTCGACAGGTCTGATTCACCCCTCCACTTT	CASIFDRSDSPLHF
TRBJ1-6	13	-	TRBV2	TRBD1	TGTGCCAGCAGAGACAGGGGGGATTCACCCCTCCACTTT	CASRDRGDSPLHF
TRBJ1-2	15	-	TRBV4-2	-	TGTGCCAGCAGCCAAGAAGGGGCCGGGAACTATGGCTACACCTTC	CASSQEGAGNYGYTF
TRBJ1-1	13	-	TRBV6-4	-	TGTGCCAGCAGTCAACTGACAGGCACTGAAGCTTTCTTT	CASSQLTGTEAFF
TRBJ1-5	13	-	TRBV21-1	-	TGTGCCCCTTGCACGGGGGTGGATCAGCCCCAGCATTTT	CAPCTGVDQPQHF
TRBJ2-3	17	-	TRBV3-1/TRBV3-2	TRBD2	TGTGCCAGCAGCCAAGATAGGGGACTAGCGGGGTTAGATACGCAGTATTTT	CASSQDRGLAGLDTQYF
TRBJ1-2	16	few	TRBV6-6	TRBD1	TGTGCCAGCAGTTACGCGGGGACAGGGGAGGACTATGGCTACACCTTC	CASSYAGTGEDYGYTF
TRBJ2-7	16	-	TRBV4-2	-	TGTGCCAGCAGCCAAGATCCGACGGGGAGTGCCTACGAGCAGTACTTC	CASSQDPTGSAYEQYF
TRBJ2-7	13	few	TRBV6-5	TRBD1	TGTGCCAGTGTTGGGACAGGGGTCTACGAGCAGTACTTC	CASVGTGVYEQYF
TRBJ2-7	14	-	TRBV5-6	TRBD1	TGTGCCAGCAGCTTACAGGGGAAATACTACGAGCAGTACTTC	CASSLQGKYYEQYF
TRBJ2-7	16	once	TRBV9	-	TGTGCCAGCAGCGTAGGAGGGGGCGGGAACCTGTACGAGCAGTACTTC	CASSVGGGGNLYEQYF
TRBJ1-2	13	few	TRBV12-3/TRBV12-4	-	TGTGCCAGCAGTCCTCCCAACCTATATGGCTACACCTTC	CASSPPNLYGYTF
TRBJ1-1	14	-	TRBV10-2	-	TGCGCCAGCAGTGACGGTAGCGGGAACACTGAAGCTTTCTTT	CASSDGSGNTEAFF
TRBJ1-1	14	-	TRBV5-1	TRBD1	TGCGCCAGCAGCATATACCTGACAGGGGATGAAGCTTTCTTT	CASSIYLTGDEAFF
TRBJ1-1	14	-	TRBV28	-	TGTGCCAGCAGTTTAGCACAGGGCTTTTCTGAAGCTTTCTTT	CASSLAQGFSEAFF
TRBJ1-2	18	-	TRBV18	-	TGTGCCAGCTCACGCGAATCGGCAGGGGAAGAGGGTAACTATGGCTACACCTTC	CASSRESAGEEGNYGYTF
TRBJ1-4	18	-	TRBV5-8	TRBD1	TGTGCCAGCAGCTTGCGGGGGACAGTCGGTGGTTGGAGTGAAAAACTGTTTTTT	CASSLRGTVGGWSEKLFF
TRBJ2-1	14	-	TRBV6-1	-	TGTGCCAGCAGTGAGGGGAGGTCCTACAATGAGCAGTTCTTC	CASSEGRSYNEQFF
TRBJ1-5	14	-	TRBV7-2	TRBD1	TGTGCCAGCAGCGAACAGGGGGCGGGTCAGCCCCAGCATTTT	CASSEQGAGQPQHF
TRBJ1-5	16	-	TRBV18	TRBD1	TGTGCCAGCTCACCGCCGGGACAGGGGGCCAATCAGCCCCAGCATTTT	CASSPPGQGANQPQHF
TRBJ1-2	15	-	TRBV5-4	TRBD1	TGTGCCAGCAGCCGCGCCCGGGGACAGGGGTATGGCTACACCTTC	CASSRARGQGYGYTF
TRBJ1-2	17	few	TRBV27	TRBD1	TGTGCCAGCAGTCCGATAGGGACAGGGGCGGGGCACTATGGCTACACCTTC	CASSPIGTGAGHYGYTF
TRBJ1-1	16	-	TRBV14	TRBD1	TGTGCCAGCAGCCCGAACAGGGGGCTCAAGTACACTGAAGCTTTCTTT	CASSPNRGLKYTEAFF
TRBJ2-1	14	-	TRBV5-1	-	TGCGCCAGCACCCCCACGGGGGGCTCCAATGAGCAGTTCTTC	CASTPTGGSNEQFF
TRBJ2-7	13	-	TRBV18	-	TGTGCCAGCTCACCAGGCAGTAACTACGAGCAGTACTTC	CASSPGSNYEQYF